Included here is one TCR beta chain sequence, with context. The record originates from a study of technical replicates of blood from a handful of donors. The V end was cut by 1 base, the J end by 6 bases, with 10 bases between. There are 14 residues in the CDR3. Germline lookup yields CDR1 SGHNT and CDR2 YYREEE (reference sequence). Method: immunoSEQ multiplex PCR; TCRdb's copy keeps in-frame clones and lacks some. The data show approximately 85,000 clones, about 92% seen once. The rearrangement joins TRBV5-4 to TRBJ1-4; weak D call: TRBD1 (5 bases). Sequencing input: T cells isolated from PBMCs. This receptor was taken from a human donor in good health. The CDR3 is CASSLWGGDEKLFF. The CDR3 nucleotides are TGTGCCAGCAGCTTGTGGGGGGGGGATGAAAAACTGTTTTTT.